These 29 T cell receptor beta chains share one sample of origin, sequenced in a study of blood T cell repertoires in COVID-19. Here immunoSEQ multiplex PCR was the method, and the copy in TCRdb shows in-frame clones only, minus some. The sample has fewer than 200,000 clones, 90% seen once. The sequenced sample consisted of peripheral blood. Receptor source: a man aged 45-65 years with acute or convalescent COVID-19.

The chain has TRBV28 and TRBJ1-1; TRBD1 aligns across 9 bases. The CDR3 has 14 amino acids. Germline CDR1 reads MDHEN; CDR2 reads SYDVKM. Losses at the gene ends were 7 bases for V and 7 bases for J; bases not matched to a gene: 10. Written as DNA, the CDR3 is TGTGCCAGCACACTGGGACAGGGACTGGGTGAAGCTTTCTTT. Translating it yields CASTLGQGLGEAFF.

This clone appeared a single time. The chain couples TRBV3-1 (or the pseudogene TRBV3-2) to TRBJ1-6; D remains unclear. Germline V gives CDR1 LGHDT, CDR2 YNNKEL (reference sequence). The V gene lost 3 bases and the J gene lost 10 bases, with 10 bases spanning the gap. CDR3 length: 13 amino acids. The CDR3 DNA reads as TGTGCCAGCAGCCAGGCGCAGGAATCACCCCTCCACTTT. It translates to CASSQAQESPLHF.

The V call is TRBV4-1, the J call TRBJ1-1; D call uncertain. The CDR3 has 14 residues. CDR1 is MGHRA and CDR2 is YSYEKL in the germline V gene. Between the trimmed V and J ends, which lost 0 bases and 2 bases, there was a span of 7 bases. The CDR3 DNA is TGCGCCAGCAGCCAAGATCCGGTCAACACTGAAGCTTTCTTT. Translating gives CASSQDPVNTEAFF.

This chain links TRBV7-6 with TRBJ2-2, with TRBD2 matching over 9 bases. Germline CDR1 reads SGHVS; CDR2 reads FNYEAQ. This CDR3 contains 19 residues. Germline trimming cut 1 base from V and 2 bases from J; bases unmatched to any gene: 11. CDR3 loop: CASSLDVAGETYNTGELFF. The CDR3 DNA sequence: TGTGCCAGCAGCTTAGACGTAGCGGGAGAAACGTATAACACCGGGGAGCTGTTTTTT.

CDR3 bases: TGCGCCAGCAGCCAAGAAGACAGGGGGATTAGTGAGCAGTTCTTC. Protein sequence: CASSQEDRGISEQFF. The rearrangement joins TRBV4-3 to TRBJ2-1, with TRBD1 identical over 9 bases. The J segment lost 9 bases and the V segment lost 0 bases, leaving 6 bases of the junction unmatched. CDR3 length: 15 amino acids. Germline V lookup: CDR1 LGHNA, CDR2 YSLEER.

V and J are TRBV24-1 and TRBJ2-1; TRBD1 matches at 7 bases. The CDR3 sequence is 18 residues long. In germline, CDR1 is KGHDR, CDR2 SFDVKD. The junction had 8 bases not matched to a gene; V was cut back by 0 bases and J by 1 base. CDR3 residues: CATSDLRTGVGSYNEQFF. Written as DNA, the CDR3 is TGTGCCACCAGTGATTTGAGAACAGGGGTCGGGTCCTACAATGAGCAGTTCTTC.

The V call is TRBV3-1 (or the pseudogene TRBV3-2), the J call TRBJ2-1; 9 bases fit TRBD2. Per germline, CDR1 LGHDT and CDR2 YNNKEL (reference sequence). The J segment lost 3 bases and the V segment lost 0 bases, leaving 3 bases of the junction unmatched. This CDR3 has 16 residues. CDR3 amino acids: CASSQESGGHYNEQFF. CDR3 coding DNA: TGTGCCAGCAGCCAAGAAAGCGGGGGGCACTACAATGAGCAGTTCTTC.

The chain combines TRBV10-3 with TRBJ2-3; 9 nucleotides agree with TRBD2. Germline-derived CDR1 and CDR2 are ENHRY and SYGVKD. The CDR3 runs 19 residues. Germline trimming cut 7 bases from V and 4 bases from J; bases unmatched to any gene: 21. CDR3 loop: CAITSLGGAGGPYPDTQYF. The DNA for the CDR3 is TGTGCCATCACCAGTTTAGGTGGGGCGGGAGGGCCTTATCCAGATACGCAGTATTTT.

The rearrangement links TRBV27 to TRBJ2-7; no reliable D call. The CDR3 is 14 amino acids. V was cut by 5 bases and J by 5 bases, with 16 bases left in between. Germline V gene lookup returns CDR1 MNHEY and CDR2 SMNVEV (reference sequence). Here the CDR3 DNA reads TGTGCCAGCAGTATGCTGTCGAGTCCCGACGAGCAGTACGTC. This gives the protein CASSMLSSPDEQYV.

V is TRBV28 and J is TRBJ1-1; D is ambiguous. Germline V gene data show CDR1 as MDHEN and CDR2 as SYDVKM. V lost 5 bases to trimming and J lost 5 bases, with 9 bases between them. This CDR3 region has 12 residues. In DNA form, the CDR3 reads TGTGCCAGCAGTGGGAGGAGGACTGAAGCTTTCTTT. Translating it yields CASSGRRTEAFF.

The V call is TRBV11-2, the J call TRBJ1-6; 9 nucleotides agree with TRBD1. The CDR3 runs to 16 residues. V trimming: 3 bases; J trimming: 2 bases; junction bases outside the gene matches: 2. Germline V CDR1 and CDR2: SGHAT, FQNNGV. The CDR3 spells CASSLGQGAYNSPLHF. Written as DNA, the CDR3 is TGTGCCAGCAGCTTGGGACAGGGCGCCTATAATTCACCCCTCCACTTT.

This sequence joins TRBV4-1 and TRBJ2-7; TRBD2 aligns across 10 bases. Germline V gene data show CDR1 as MGHRA and CDR2 as YSYEKL. CDR3 length equals 15 residues. The ends lost 1 base at V and 2 bases at J; junction bases unmatched: 2. This CDR3 reads CASSQASGRPYEQYF. CDR3 bases: TGCGCCAGCAGCCAAGCTAGCGGGAGACCCTACGAGCAGTACTTC.

The rearrangement joins TRBV2 to TRBJ1-1, with D possibly TRBD1 on 5 matching bases. The CDR3 loop spans 14 amino acids. CDR1 is SNHLY and CDR2 is FYNNEI in the germline V gene. The germline V and J ends were trimmed by 4 bases and 11 bases, with 20 bases remaining between them. The CDR3 protein is CASSGEGRVGVAFF. CDR3 nucleotide sequence: TGTGCCAGCAGTGGCGAGGGGAGGGTTGGAGTGGCTTTCTTT.

V gene TRBV30 combines with J gene TRBJ2-2; possibly TRBD1 for D (5 bases). Germline V gene lookup returns CDR1 GTSNPN and CDR2 SVGIG (reference sequence). The CDR3 is 15 residues long. The V and J ends lost 3 bases and 4 bases respectively, with 15 bases between them. The CDR3 sequence: CAWRDPQAFTGELFF. In DNA, the CDR3 is TGTGCCTGGAGGGACCCACAGGCATTCACCGGGGAGCTGTTTTTT.

The chain uses TRBV7-3 and TRBJ2-6, with D perhaps matching TRBD1 (6 bases). Germline V CDR1 and CDR2: SGHTA, FQGTGA. This CDR3 contains 14 residues. Trimming removed 7 bases from V and 2 bases from J, with 9 bases in between. CDR3 DNA sequence: TGTGCCAGCAAGGGGGTTGCTGGGGCCAACGTCCTGACTTTC. Translated: CASKGVAGANVLTF. The variable domain in full, with the rest retrieved from reference TRBV7-3 and TRBJ2-6, is GAGVSQTPSNKVTEKGKYVELRCDPISGHTALYWYRQSLGQGPEFLIYFQGTGAADDSGLPNDRFFAVRPEGSVSTLKIQRTERGDSAVYLCASKGVAGANVLTFGAGSRLTVL.

The CDR3 spells CASSPGWGGEQYF. The CDR3 nucleotides are TGTGCCAGCAGCCCCGGCTGGGGGGGCGAGCAGTACTTC. J is TRBJ2-7 and V is TRBV5-6; 7 bases agree with TRBD2. CDR3 length equals 13 residues. Unmatched junction bases numbered 7, after V lost 4 bases and J lost 6 bases. Germline V gives CDR1 SGHDT, CDR2 YYEEEE.

The rearrangement links TRBV7-2 to TRBJ2-7, with D possibly TRBD1 on 5 matching bases. The CDR3 length is 15 residues. V lost 2 bases to trimming and J lost 2 bases, with 13 bases between them. Per germline, CDR1 SGHTA and CDR2 FQGNSA. CDR3 amino acids: CASSLSGRAAYEQYF. The CDR3 coding sequence is TGTGCCAGCAGCTTAAGTGGCAGGGCAGCCTACGAGCAGTACTTC. Full variable domain (outside the CDR3, taken from reference TRBV7-2 and TRBJ2-7): GAGVSQSPSNKVTEKGKDVELRCDPISGHTALYWYRQSLGQGLEFLIYFQGNSAPDKSGLPSDRFSAERTGGSVSTLTIQRTQQEDSAVYLCASSLSGRAAYEQYFGPGTRLTVT.

The V and J genes are TRBV6-5 and TRBJ1-4; no clear D gene. The CDR3 contains 14 residues. The V end was cut by 4 bases, the J end by 8 bases, with 14 bases between. The germline V gene encodes CDR1 MNHEY and CDR2 SVGAGI. The CDR3 DNA reads as TGTGCCAGCAGTTCGGCGGGTGAGGGCGAAAAACTGTTTTTT. Its translation: CASSSAGEGEKLFF.

This chain uses TRBV18 with TRBJ1-2; 9 nucleotides agree with TRBD1. Germline CDR1 reads KGHSH; CDR2 reads LQKENI. V shed 0 bases, J shed 4 bases, and the junction held 3 bases outside the gene matches. This CDR3 comprises 15 residues. DNA for the CDR3: TGTGCCAGCTCACCACCGGGACAGGGAACCTATGGCTACACCTTC. This encodes CASSPPGQGTYGYTF.

The chain uses TRBV27 and TRBJ1-4; D is perhaps TRBD1 (5 bases). The CDR3 runs 15 residues. CDR1 and CDR2 (germline): MNHEY, SMNVEV (reference sequence). Trimming stripped 6 bases from V and 8 bases from J, with 19 bases between. In DNA, the CDR3 is TGTGCCAGCAGCATATCCCGGGGCGGGGGGGAAAAACTGTTTTTT. It yields the protein CASSISRGGGEKLFF.

The gene calls are TRBV18 and TRBJ2-2, with D perhaps TRBD2 (5 bases). Germline-derived CDR1 and CDR2 are KGHSH and LQKENI. The CDR3 runs 16 residues. Trimming cost V 1 base and J 1 base, with 10 bases left between them. This chain's CDR3 is CASSPQRNLNTGELFF. The CDR3 DNA reads as TGTGCCAGCTCACCACAGCGGAACCTGAACACCGGGGAGCTGTTTTTT.

This CDR3 is CATSRDLAEDTIYF. CDR3 DNA: TGTGCCACCAGCAGAGATCTGGCTGAGGACACCATATATTTT. The chain is built from TRBV15 and TRBJ1-3, with D unclear. The germline V gene encodes CDR1 LNHNV and CDR2 YYDKDF (reference sequence). The CDR3 spans 14 residues. Trimming took off 0 bases at V and 8 bases at J, with 11 bases between the two ends. Full variable domain (missing parts from reference TRBV15 and TRBJ1-3): DAMVIQNPRYQVTQFGKPVTLSCSQTLNHNVMYWYQQKSSQAPKLLFHYYDKDFNNEADTPDNFQSRRPNTSFCFLDIRSPGLGDTAMYLCATSRDLAEDTIYFGEGSWLTVV.

The chain has TRBV14 and TRBJ2-1, with D unresolved. V lost 3 bases and J lost 6, with 6 bases in between. The CDR3 extends over 12 amino acids. Looked up from germline, CDR1 is SGHDN and CDR2 is FVKESK. Here the CDR3 DNA reads TGTGCCAGCAGCCACCTAAGCAATGAGCAGTTCTTC. This sequence encodes CASSHLSNEQFF.

CDR3 sequence reads: CASSLRQGAGANVLTF. The CDR3 DNA reads TGTGCCAGCAGCTTAAGGCAGGGGGCTGGGGCCAACGTCCTGACTTTC. This chain uses TRBV7-3 with TRBJ2-6, with 7 bases fitting TRBD1. The V segment lost 1 base and the J segment 2 bases; nucleotides outside the gene matches: 2. The germline V gene has CDR1 SGHTA and CDR2 FQGTGA. The CDR3 has 16 residues.

The V call is TRBV19, the J call TRBJ2-1; 7 bases match TRBD1. This CDR3 is built from 15 residues. Germline V gene lookup returns CDR1 LNHDA and CDR2 SQIVND (reference sequence). After removal of 3 bases from V and 0 bases from J, the junction contained 2 bases not matched to a gene. DNA of the CDR3: TGTGCCAGTAGTATGACAGGGAGCTCCTACAATGAGCAGTTCTTC. Protein sequence: CASSMTGSSYNEQFF.

Of note for this clone: Other DNA sequences in the sample encode the same CDR3. The chain uses TRBV29-1 and TRBJ2-3; 7 nucleotides agree with TRBD2. Germline V gives CDR1 SQVTM, CDR2 ANQGSEA. The CDR3 loop spans 12 amino acids. J gave up 1 base and V 5 bases, and 0 bases lay outside the gene matches. CDR3: CSVTSGTDTQYF. CDR3 coding DNA: TGCAGCGTTACTAGCGGCACAGATACGCAGTATTTT.

This chain uses TRBV7-3 with TRBJ2-1, with D possibly matching TRBD2 (6 bases). CDR3 length: 14 residues. V dropped 3 bases and J dropped 1 base, with 7 bases sitting between them. Germline V lookup: CDR1 SGHTA, CDR2 FQGTGA. This CDR3 reads CASSFGGSYNEQFF. For the CDR3, the DNA is TGTGCCAGCAGCTTTGGGGGGTCCTACAATGAGCAGTTCTTC.

The rearrangement joins TRBV5-4 to TRBJ1-2; 11 positions match TRBD1. The trim removed 4 bases at V and 4 bases at J, leaving 6 bases unmatched. The CDR3 loop spans 15 amino acids. Per the germline V gene, CDR1 is SGHNT and CDR2 is YYREEE (reference sequence). CDR3 in amino acids: CASSAGTGGFYGYTF. CDR3 DNA sequence: TGTGCCAGCAGCGCTGGGACAGGGGGTTTCTATGGCTACACCTTC. Complete variable domain (other parts from reference TRBV5-4 and TRBJ1-2): ETGVTQSPTHLIKTRGQQVTLRCSSQSGHNTVSWYQQALGQGPQFIFQYYREEENGRGNFPPRFSGLQFPNYSSELNVNALELDDSALYLCASSAGTGGFYGYTFGSGTRLTVV.

This chain joins TRBV29-1 and TRBJ1-2; no clear D gene. Deletions cut 5 bases from V and 11 bases from J, with 18 bases between. Germline CDR1 and CDR2: SQVTM and ANQGSEA. The CDR3 totals 12 residues. This CDR3 reads CSVRTAPLRYTF. In DNA, the CDR3 is TGCAGCGTTAGGACTGCGCCACTCCGATACACCTTC.